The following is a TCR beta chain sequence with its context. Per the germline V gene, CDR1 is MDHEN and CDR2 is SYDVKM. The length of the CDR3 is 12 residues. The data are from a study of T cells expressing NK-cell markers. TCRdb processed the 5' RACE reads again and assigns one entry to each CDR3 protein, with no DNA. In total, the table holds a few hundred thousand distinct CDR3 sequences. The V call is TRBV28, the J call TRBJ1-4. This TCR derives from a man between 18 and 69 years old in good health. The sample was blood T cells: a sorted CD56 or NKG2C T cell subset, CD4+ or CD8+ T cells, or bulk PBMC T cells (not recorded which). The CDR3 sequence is CASKLNGEKLFF.